The subject of this entry is one T cell receptor (beta chain). Other DNA sequences in the sample encode the same CDR3. This entry comes from a study of cytomegalovirus exposure and HLA in healthy donors. The study ran its PCR with 60 Vbeta and 13 Jbeta primers. The protocol was immunoSEQ multiplex PCR, while the TCRdb copy is restricted to in-frame clones and leaves out a portion. The sample includes about 120,000 clones, 77% of them seen just once. This sequence was found in a man in his late teens or twenties in good health and CMV-seropositive. Sequences were obtained from PBMCs.

This CDR3 is CASSLGQGWETQYF. For the CDR3, the DNA is TGTGCCAGCAGCTTAGGGCAGGGGTGGGAGACCCAGTACTTC. This chain uses TRBV7-9 with TRBJ2-5; D is perhaps TRBD1 (6 bases). The CDR3 runs to 14 residues. Germline-derived CDR1 and CDR2 are SEHNR and FQNEAQ (reference sequence). The V end was cut by 1 base, the J end by 5 bases, with 11 bases between.